These 29 T cell receptor beta chains originate from one sample sequenced in a study of blood T cell repertoires in COVID-19. TCRdb's copy holds only in-frame clones and misses some; the assay was immunoSEQ multiplex PCR. The sample records around 230,000 clones, around four fifths being singletons. What was sequenced was PBMCs or T cells enriched from blood (not recorded which). The receptors stem from a man aged 35 to 55 who had recovered from COVID-19.

The genes are TRBV29-1 and TRBJ2-1; D is possibly TRBD1 (5 bases). CDR1 and CDR2 (germline): SQVTM, ANQGSEA. Deletions cut 4 bases from V and 7 bases from J, with 14 bases between. The CDR3 has 13 amino acids. The CDR3 region has the DNA TGCAGCGTTGCATCAGGGCGTTTGAATGAGCAGTTCTTC. Translation: CSVASGRLNEQFF.

The CDR3 protein is CASSPGAGTWGAYEQYF. CDR3 in DNA: TGTGCCAGCAGCCCCGGGGCCGGGACTTGGGGAGCCTACGAGCAGTACTTC. This chain joins TRBV7-6 and TRBJ2-7, with a weak D call TRBD2 (6 bases). Trimming took 5 bases from V and 2 from J, leaving 22 bases between them. This CDR3 is 17 amino acids long. CDR1 SGHVS and CDR2 FNYEAQ come from the germline V gene. The full variable domain, its missing parts supplied by reference TRBV7-6 and TRBJ2-7, is GAGVSQSPRYKVTKRGQDVALRCDPISGHVSLYWYRQALGQGPEFLTYFNYEAQQDKSGLPNDRFSAERPEGSISTLTIQRTEQRDSAMYRCASSPGAGTWGAYEQYFGPGTRLTVT.

The chain has TRBV7-2 and TRBJ1-6; D possibly corresponds to TRBD1 (6 bases). Trimming shortened V by 2 bases and J by 7 bases, and 12 bases separated the two germline ends. CDR3 length: 15 amino acids. Germline CDR1 is SGHTA and CDR2 is FQGNSA. CDR3 DNA: TGTGCCAGCAGCTTATCGAGGGACATGAATTCACCCCTCCACTTT. Residues: CASSLSRDMNSPLHF.

J is TRBJ2-3 and V is TRBV5-1, with 9 bases fitting TRBD1. The CDR3 runs 14 residues. Germline assignment: CDR1 SGHRS and CDR2 YFSETQ. The junction had 0 bases not matched to a gene; V was cut back by 4 bases and J by 0 bases. DNA for the CDR3: TGCGCCAGCAGCGGGACAGGGAGCACAGATACGCAGTATTTT. Amino acid sequence: CASSGTGSTDTQYF.

This sequence joins TRBV6-2 or TRBV6-3 and TRBJ2-7; D uncertain. The CDR3 has 13 amino acids. Germline loops: CDR1 MNHEY, CDR2 SVGEGT. V was pared by 3 bases and J by 7 bases, with 13 bases between. The CDR3 DNA follows: TGTGCCAGCAGTTATGTTATAGAGGCTGAGCAGTACTTC. Residues: CASSYVIEAEQYF.

The chain recombines TRBV7-7 with TRBJ2-5; 8 bases line up with TRBD2. The CDR3 covers 16 residues. Unmatched junction bases numbered 8, after V lost 1 base and J lost 4 bases. The germline V gene encodes CDR1 SSHAT and CDR2 FNYEAQ (reference sequence). DNA for the CDR3: TGTGCCAGCAGCTTAGACCCCGGGGGGGCCGGAGAGACCCAGTACTTC. This sequence encodes CASSLDPGGAGETQYF.

The chain combines TRBV7-9 with TRBJ2-3, with D possibly TRBD2 on 6 matching bases. This CDR3 comprises 16 residues. CDR1 is SEHNR, CDR2 FQNEAQ, per germline (reference sequence). V was trimmed by 6 bases and J by 4 bases, leaving 20 bases between them. CDR3 in amino acids: CASSSFFREAADTQYF. The CDR3 DNA reads as TGTGCCAGCAGTTCCTTCTTCAGGGAGGCGGCAGATACGCAGTATTTT. The full variable domain, completed using reference TRBV7-9 and TRBJ2-3, is DTGVSQNPRHKITKRGQNVTFRCDPISEHNRLYWYRQTLGQGPEFLTYFQNEAQLEKSRLLSDRFSAERPKGSFSTLEIQRTEQGDSAMYLCASSSFFREAADTQYFGPGTRLTVL.

The sample holds a few counts of this clone. This sequence joins TRBV5-1 and TRBJ2-7, with a possible D match to TRBD2 (5 bases). The CDR3 runs to 14 residues. Germline-derived CDR1 and CDR2 are SGHRS and YFSETQ. V was shortened by 0 bases and J by 2 bases, with 9 bases between the two germline ends. CDR3 in DNA: TGCGCCAGCAGCTTGGCAGCGGAGGCCTACGAGCAGTACTTC. Protein: CASSLAAEAYEQYF.

This sequence joins TRBV28 and TRBJ2-5; 12 positions agree with TRBD1. V gave up 6 bases and J gave up 5 bases; unmatched junction bases: 10. Germline CDR1 is MDHEN and CDR2 is SYDVKM. This CDR3 spans 16 amino acids. CDR3 nucleotide sequence: TGTGCCAGCAGCGCAACCGGGACAGGGGGCTGGGAGACCCAGTACTTC. It specifies CASSATGTGGWETQYF.

This chain connects TRBV23-1 to TRBJ2-1, with 10 bases that match TRBD2. TRBV23-1 is noted as an ORF with a role that remains uncertain. After removal of 5 bases from V and 5 bases from J, the junction contained 15 bases not matched to a gene. This CDR3 is built from 18 residues. The CDR3 sequence: CASSGWRLAGPPDNEQFF. CDR3 bases: TGCGCCAGCAGTGGGTGGAGACTAGCGGGCCCACCAGACAATGAGCAGTTCTTC.

The chain has TRBV11-1 and TRBJ1-1; TRBD1 matches 8 bases. This CDR3 spans 14 amino acids. Germline V gene sequence: CDR1 SGHAT, CDR2 FQDESV (reference sequence). Trimming at V came to 2 bases and at J to 2 bases, leaving 1 base not matched to a gene. This CDR3 reads CASSLQGANTEAFF. CDR3 in DNA: TGTGCCAGCAGCTTACAGGGGGCTAACACTGAAGCTTTCTTT.

The chain links TRBV9 to TRBJ1-1; D unresolved. V lost 4 bases, J lost 4 bases, and 14 bases lay in between. Per the germline V gene, CDR1 is SGDLS and CDR2 is YYNGEE. The CDR3 spans 14 residues. The CDR3, as DNA: TGTGCCAGCAGCCCAAATGTGGCGGGCACTGAAGCTTTCTTT. Its protein product is CASSPNVAGTEAFF.

The V call is TRBV4-1, the J call TRBJ1-3; maybe TRBD1 (6 bases). Germline CDR1 reads MGHRA; CDR2 reads YSYEKL. Trimming shortened V by 4 bases and J by 2 bases, and 15 bases separated the two germline ends. This CDR3 contains 16 residues. The DNA of the CDR3 is TGCGCCAGCAGCCCATACTCAAAGGGGGCTGGAAACACCATATATTTT. This encodes CASSPYSKGAGNTIYF.

The rearrangement links TRBV28 to TRBJ1-4; D gene unclear. The CDR3 is 11 residues long. From germline, CDR1 is MDHEN and CDR2 SYDVKM. Trimming removed 5 bases from V and 4 bases from J, with 2 bases in between. CDR3 residues: CASSLNEKLFF. The CDR3 DNA is TGTGCCAGCAGTCTTAATGAAAAACTGTTTTTT.

The chain uses TRBV7-9 and TRBJ1-2; 8 bases fit TRBD1. V lost 5 bases, J lost 7 bases, and 15 bases stayed unmatched. Looked up from germline, CDR1 is SEHNR and CDR2 is FQNEAQ (reference sequence). CDR3 size: 16 residues. The CDR3 DNA sequence: TGTGCCAGCAGCAAAGGACAGGGTGATCTACTAGGTGGCTACACCTTC. Its translation is CASSKGQGDLLGGYTF.

The chain carries TRBV10-2 and TRBJ2-2, with 10 positions matching TRBD2. The V gene end was trimmed by 6 bases and the J gene end by 0 bases; junction bases not matched to a gene: 4. The germline V gene encodes CDR1 WSHSY and CDR2 SAAADI. There are 16 residues in the CDR3. CDR3 residues: CASRLAGRANTGELFF. The CDR3 DNA sequence: TGCGCCAGCAGACTAGCGGGACGGGCGAACACCGGGGAGCTGTTTTTT.

The chain couples TRBV28 to TRBJ2-5; 7 positions match TRBD1. CDR1 is MDHEN, CDR2 SYDVKM, per germline. V trimming: 6 bases; J trimming: 3 bases; junction bases outside the gene matches: 1. This CDR3 region has 12 residues. For the CDR3, the DNA is TGTGCCAGCAGCGACAGGGAAGAGACCCAGTACTTC. Its protein product is CASSDREETQYF.

The chain employs TRBV28 and TRBJ1-4; 8 positions agree with TRBD1. In germline, CDR1 is MDHEN, CDR2 SYDVKM. The CDR3 has 12 residues. The V gene end was trimmed by 6 bases and the J gene end by 8 bases; junction bases not matched to a gene: 2. The CDR3 reads CASRGDREKLFF. In nucleotides, the CDR3 is TGTGCCAGCAGGGGGGACAGGGAAAAACTGTTTTTT.

The rearrangement links TRBV28 to TRBJ1-2; 10 bases line up with TRBD1. After removal of 6 bases from V and 8 bases from J, the junction contained 12 bases not matched to a gene. The CDR3 totals 15 residues. Germline values: CDR1 MDHEN, CDR2 SYDVKM. The CDR3 DNA is TGTGCCAGCAGCCAAGGGACAGGGGCCCTTTGGGGCTACACCTTC. Protein sequence: CASSQGTGALWGYTF.

The J gene is TRBJ1-5, the V gene TRBV9; no clear D. CDR1 and CDR2 (germline): SGDLS, YYNGEE. The V end was cut by 4 bases, the J end by 11 bases, with 16 bases between. This CDR3 spans 13 amino acids. The CDR3 is CASSPGGGGAQHF. The DNA for the CDR3 is TGTGCCAGCAGCCCAGGAGGTGGCGGCGCCCAGCATTTT.

Points on this clone: The identical CDR3 is also encoded by other nucleotide sequences in the sample. The gene calls are TRBV5-1 and TRBJ2-5, with D uncertain. CDR3 length: 13 residues. Germline-derived CDR1 and CDR2 are SGHRS and YFSETQ. Between the trimmed V and J ends, which lost 0 bases and 1 base, there was a span of 4 bases. The CDR3 nucleotides are TGCGCCAGCAGCTTGGGGAGCCAAGAGACCCAGTACTTC. It codes for CASSLGSQETQYF.

The chain recombines TRBV2 with TRBJ2-3; unclear D gene. This CDR3 region has 15 residues. Trimming left V 2 bases short and J 0 bases short, with 9 bases between. CDR1 is SNHLY, CDR2 FYNNEI, per germline. This CDR3 is CASSEQVYSTDTQYF. CDR3 sequence (DNA): TGTGCCAGCAGTGAACAGGTTTATAGCACAGATACGCAGTATTTT.

This sequence joins TRBV28 and TRBJ2-2, with 10 bases aligning to TRBD1. The CDR3 has 16 residues. Germline CDR1 is MDHEN and CDR2 is SYDVKM. Trimming at V came to 0 bases and at J to 5 bases, leaving 3 bases not matched to a gene. CDR3 DNA: TGTGCCAGCAGTTTATGGACAGGGGGCCGGACCGGGGAGCTGTTTTTT. Its translation is CASSLWTGGRTGELFF.

V is TRBV11-2 and J is TRBJ2-7; the D gene is possibly TRBD2 (5 bases). This CDR3 has 12 residues. Germline CDR1 reads SGHAT; CDR2 reads FQNNGV. The V gene lost 8 bases and the J gene lost 2 bases, with 10 bases spanning the gap. In DNA, the CDR3 is TGTGCCAGCGGATTCGGGACCTACGAGCAGTACTTC. This sequence encodes CASGFGTYEQYF.

The rearrangement joins TRBV5-1 to TRBJ2-5; 8 bases map to TRBD1. The V and J ends lost 3 bases and 4 bases, in that order; junction bases with no gene match: 5. Per germline, CDR1 SGHRS and CDR2 YFSETQ. The CDR3 has 14 amino acids. The chain's CDR3 is CASSSPDRGETQYF. As DNA, the CDR3 is TGCGCCAGCAGCTCACCCGACAGGGGAGAGACCCAGTACTTC.

The V and J genes are TRBV7-6 and TRBJ2-6; no clear D. Trimming pared 3 bases from V and 3 bases from J, leaving 12 bases between. The germline gives CDR1 SGHVS, CDR2 FNYEAQ. The CDR3 contains 16 residues. The DNA of the CDR3 is TGTGCCAGCAGCTTTTCCGGAGTTCGTGGGGCCAACGTCCTGACTTTC. This codes for CASSFSGVRGANVLTF.

The chain couples TRBV5-4 to TRBJ2-3; 13 nucleotides match TRBD2. This CDR3 is 16 amino acids long. J was trimmed by 6 bases and V by 5 bases; bases with no gene match: 9. Germline V CDR1 and CDR2: SGHNT, YYREEE (reference sequence). In DNA, the CDR3 is TGTGCCAGCAGTTTTTGGACTAGCGGGAGTCTTGATACGCAGTATTTT. It is translated as CASSFWTSGSLDTQYF.

The V call is TRBV2, the J call TRBJ1-3; TRBD1 matches at 8 bases. V was clipped by 6 bases and J by 3 bases; unmatched bases: 4. Per the germline V gene, CDR1 is SNHLY and CDR2 is FYNNEI. The CDR3 is 14 amino acids. The CDR3 spells CASRDRGGGNTIYF. The DNA for the CDR3 is TGTGCCAGCAGAGACAGGGGAGGTGGAAACACCATATATTTT. The complete variable domain, with remaining parts taken from reference TRBV2 and TRBJ1-3, reads EPEVTQTPSHQVTQMGQEVILRCVPISNHLYFYWYRQILGQKVEFLVSFYNNEISEKSEIFDDQFSVERPDGSNFTLKIRSTKLEDSAMYFCASRDRGGGNTIYFGEGSWLTVV.

This chain links TRBV27 with TRBJ1-1; 8 bases are a match to TRBD1. The V gene's germline CDR1 is MNHEY and CDR2 SMNVEV (reference sequence). J lost 7 bases, V lost 5 bases, and 6 bases had no gene match. The CDR3 consists of 13 residues. The CDR3 loop is CASSPQTGVEAFF. The CDR3 bases are TGTGCCAGCAGTCCCCAGACAGGGGTTGAAGCTTTCTTT.